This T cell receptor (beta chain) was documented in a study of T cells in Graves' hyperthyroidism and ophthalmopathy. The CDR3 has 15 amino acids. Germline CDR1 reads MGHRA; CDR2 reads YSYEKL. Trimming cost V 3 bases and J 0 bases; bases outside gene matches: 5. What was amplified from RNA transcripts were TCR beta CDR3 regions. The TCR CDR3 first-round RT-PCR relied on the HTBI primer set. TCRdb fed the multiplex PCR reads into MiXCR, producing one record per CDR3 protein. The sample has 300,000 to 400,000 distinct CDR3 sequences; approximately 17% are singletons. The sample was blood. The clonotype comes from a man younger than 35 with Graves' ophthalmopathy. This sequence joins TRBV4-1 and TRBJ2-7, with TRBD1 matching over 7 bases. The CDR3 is CASSQHRDSSYEQYF. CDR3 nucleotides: TGCGCCAGCAGCCAGCATCGGGACAGCTCCTACGAGCAGTACTTC.